The sequence of this T cell receptor (beta chain) was determined in a study of beta chain features in type 1 diabetes. The wider study: Examination covered under 120 million sorted cells spanning all samples.

Every donor had blood drawn once into heparin, 90 to 150 mL on average. CD4+ naive, central memory, regulatory and stem cell-like memory cells were sorted via CD45RO/CCR7/CD25/CD127/CD95/CD27. Reverse transcription of all isolated RNA meant that expressed TCRB transcripts were sequenced. Reads from naive, central memory and regulatory T cell samples averaged approximately 3.4 million. Libraries were prepared by immunoSEQ multiplex PCR; TCRdb keeps only in-frame clonotypes and omits some of them. This sample has roughly 400,000 clones, with about 15% found just once. The CDR3 is made up of 15 amino acids. Germline CDR1 reads MDHEN; CDR2 reads SYDVKM. V lost 5 bases, J lost 1 base, and 15 bases lay in between.

V is TRBV28 and J is TRBJ2-7; D perhaps matches TRBD1 (5 bases). What was sequenced was naive CD4+ T cells from blood. This TCR was recovered from a woman aged 18-29 years in good health. The CDR3 DNA follows: TGTGCCAGCAGTCTAACTTTGACAGTATCCTACGAGCAGTACTTC. The encoded protein is CASSLTLTVSYEQYF.